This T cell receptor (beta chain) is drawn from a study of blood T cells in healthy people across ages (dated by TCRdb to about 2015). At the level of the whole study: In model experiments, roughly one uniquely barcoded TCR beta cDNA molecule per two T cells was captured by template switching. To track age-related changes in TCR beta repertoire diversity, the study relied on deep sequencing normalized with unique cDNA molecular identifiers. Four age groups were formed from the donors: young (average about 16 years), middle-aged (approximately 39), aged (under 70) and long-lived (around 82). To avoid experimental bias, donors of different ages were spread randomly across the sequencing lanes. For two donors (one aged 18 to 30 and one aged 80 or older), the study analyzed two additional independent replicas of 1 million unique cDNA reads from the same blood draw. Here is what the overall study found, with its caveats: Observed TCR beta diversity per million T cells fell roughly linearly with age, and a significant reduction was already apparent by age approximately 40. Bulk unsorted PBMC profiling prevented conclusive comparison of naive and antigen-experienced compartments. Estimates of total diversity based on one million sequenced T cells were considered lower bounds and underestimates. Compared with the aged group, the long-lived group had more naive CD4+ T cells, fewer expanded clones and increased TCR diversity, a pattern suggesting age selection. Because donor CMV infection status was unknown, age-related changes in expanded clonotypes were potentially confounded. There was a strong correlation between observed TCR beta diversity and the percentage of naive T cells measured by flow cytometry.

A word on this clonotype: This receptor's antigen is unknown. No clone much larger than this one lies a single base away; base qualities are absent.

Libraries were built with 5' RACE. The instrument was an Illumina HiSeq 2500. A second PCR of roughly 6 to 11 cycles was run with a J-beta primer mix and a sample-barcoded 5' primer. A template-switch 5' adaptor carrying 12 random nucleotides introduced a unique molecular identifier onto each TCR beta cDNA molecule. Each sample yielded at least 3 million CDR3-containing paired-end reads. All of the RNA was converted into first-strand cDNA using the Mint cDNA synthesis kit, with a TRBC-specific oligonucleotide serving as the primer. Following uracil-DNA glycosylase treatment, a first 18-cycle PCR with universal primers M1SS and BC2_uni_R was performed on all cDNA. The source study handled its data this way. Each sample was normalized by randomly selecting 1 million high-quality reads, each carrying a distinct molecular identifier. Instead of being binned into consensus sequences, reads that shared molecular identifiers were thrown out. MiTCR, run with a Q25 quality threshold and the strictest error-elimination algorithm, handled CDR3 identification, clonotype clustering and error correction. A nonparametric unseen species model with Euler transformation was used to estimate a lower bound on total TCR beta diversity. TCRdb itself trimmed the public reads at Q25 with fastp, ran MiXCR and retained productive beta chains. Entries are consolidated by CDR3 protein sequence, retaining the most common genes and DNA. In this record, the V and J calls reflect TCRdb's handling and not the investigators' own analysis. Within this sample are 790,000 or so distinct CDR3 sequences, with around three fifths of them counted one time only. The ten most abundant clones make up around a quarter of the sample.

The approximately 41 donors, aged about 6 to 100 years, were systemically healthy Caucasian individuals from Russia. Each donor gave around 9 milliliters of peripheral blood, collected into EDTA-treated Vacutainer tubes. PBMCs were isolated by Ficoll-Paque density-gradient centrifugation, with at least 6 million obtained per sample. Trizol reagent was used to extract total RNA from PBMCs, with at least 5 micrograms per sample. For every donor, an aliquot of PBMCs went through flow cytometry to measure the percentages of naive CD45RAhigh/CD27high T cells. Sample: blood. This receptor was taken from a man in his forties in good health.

The sequenced DNA is TGTGCCAGCAGCCCAAGCGGGAGGATCTACGAGCAGTACTTC. Its translation reads: CASSPSGRIYEQYF. The V gene is TRBV4-2 and the J gene is TRBJ2-7; 9 bases in between match TRBD2. Including the terminal cysteine and phenylalanine, the CDR3 comprises 14 residues. Just CDR3 DNA is preserved here, 42 bases in frame from base 1. From the germline V gene, CDR1 is LGHNA and CDR2 is YNFKEQ. The germline V end is reduced by 4 bases and the J end by 3 bases; junction bases left unmatched: 4.